The source of this T cell receptor beta chain is a study of T cell clones after liver transplantation. The table came from immunoSEQ multiplex PCR; TCRdb's copy has only in-frame clones and leaves some out. The sample has about 76,000 clones, 70% to 90% seen once; the top ten hold roughly 2.8%. CDR3 size: 12 residues. This sequence was found in a human patient who received a liver transplant. A subset of T cells may come from the graft donor. Material: CD4+ T cells from blood, obtained at the 22-month timepoint. This chain joins TRBV21-1 and TRBJ1-2; the table's D call, TRBD1, was not checked against the DNA. TRBV21-1 is assigned pseudogene status. CDR3 residues: CASSPMDRYNTF. The CDR3 nucleotides are TGTGCCAGCAGCCCTATGGACAGGTACAACACCTTC.